This TCR beta chain was sequenced during a study of OX40 agonist ivuxolimab in advanced cancers. Findings of the study overall: The antigens recognized by the expanded peripheral T cells, that is their antigen specificity, were not determined. CD8+ T cells showed, on average, more clonal expansion than CD4+ cells.

Sequenced by immunoSEQ multiplex PCR; TCRdb stores in-frame clones only, minus some. The repertoire holds about 58,000 clones, with 80% to 90% as singletons. The CDR3 consists of 11 residues. V lost 6 bases to trimming and J lost 7 bases, with 7 bases between them. Germline CDR1 and CDR2: KGHSH and LQKENI. Details on this clone: The antigen is unknown.

This TCR derives from an adult with an advanced solid tumor such as melanoma, head and neck, liver or kidney cancer. This specimen consisted of CD4+ or CD8+ T cells sorted from blood, obtained in a trial of the OX40 agonist ivuxolimab. The V gene is TRBV18, the J gene TRBJ2-1; D possibly matches TRBD1 or TRBD2 (5 bases each). The CDR3 sequence: CASSEGNEQFF. Written as DNA, the CDR3 is TGTGCCAGCTCTGAGGGGAATGAGCAGTTCTTC.